The present entry profiles one T cell receptor (beta chain) with its context. Its specificity is not known. Purities in excess of 95% were seen in all sorted populations. The source of the sample is a study of beta chain features in type 1 diabetes. Expressed TCRB transcripts were sequenced after all isolated RNA was converted to cDNA. The table came from immunoSEQ multiplex PCR; TCRdb's copy has only in-frame clones and leaves some out. The sample records hundreds of thousands of clones, more than 13% being singletons. Study results and caveats: The study found that naive, central memory and Treg TCRB repertoires appeared more similar in patients than in healthy donors. In every one of the four CD4+ subsets, TCRB CDR3s were moderately but significantly shorter in Type 1 diabetes patients. PCR might preferentially amplify shorter templates, equally in patients and controls.

Germline loops: CDR1 SQVTM, CDR2 ANQGSEA. The ends lost 7 bases at V and 4 bases at J; junction bases unmatched: 19. This CDR3 region has 17 residues. This sequence was found in a man between 18 and 29 years old with type 1 diabetes. The chain has TRBV29-1 and TRBJ2-3; 8 positions agree with TRBD2. Sequencing input: naive CD4+ T cells from blood. The CDR3 loop reads CSGRTPFTAGEPDTQYF. DNA for the CDR3: TGCAGCGGTCGAACGCCATTTACAGCGGGGGAGCCAGATACGCAGTATTTT.